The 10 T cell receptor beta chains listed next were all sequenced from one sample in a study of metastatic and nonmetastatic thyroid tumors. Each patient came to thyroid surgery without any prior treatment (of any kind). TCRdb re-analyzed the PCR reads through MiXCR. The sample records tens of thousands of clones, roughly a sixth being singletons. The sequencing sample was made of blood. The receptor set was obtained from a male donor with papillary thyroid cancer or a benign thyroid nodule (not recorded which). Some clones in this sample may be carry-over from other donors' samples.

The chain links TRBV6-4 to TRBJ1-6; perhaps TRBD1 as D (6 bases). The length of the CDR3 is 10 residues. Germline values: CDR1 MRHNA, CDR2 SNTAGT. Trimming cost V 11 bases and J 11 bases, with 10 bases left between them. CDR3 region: CAAGGPPLHF. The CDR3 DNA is TGTGCCGCGGGGGGGCCACCCCTCCACTTT.

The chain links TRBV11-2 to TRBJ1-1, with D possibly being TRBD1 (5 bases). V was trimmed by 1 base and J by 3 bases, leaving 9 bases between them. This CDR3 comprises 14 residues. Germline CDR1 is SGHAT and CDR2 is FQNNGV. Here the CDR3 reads CASSLVSRDTEAFF. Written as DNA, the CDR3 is TGTGCCAGCAGCTTAGTAAGCAGGGACACTGAAGCTTTCTTT.

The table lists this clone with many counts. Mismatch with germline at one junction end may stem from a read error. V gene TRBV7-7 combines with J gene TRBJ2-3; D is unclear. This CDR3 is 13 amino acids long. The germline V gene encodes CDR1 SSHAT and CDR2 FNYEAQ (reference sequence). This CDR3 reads CASSLGFADTQYF. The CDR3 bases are TGTGCTAGCAGCTTAGGGTTCGCAGATACGCAGTATTTT. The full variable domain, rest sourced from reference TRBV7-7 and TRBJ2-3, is GAGVSQSPRYKVTKRGQDVTLRCDPISSHATLYWYQQALGQGPEFLTYFNYEAQPDKSGLPSDRFSAERPEGSISTLTIQRTEQRDSAMYRCASSLGFADTQYFGPGTRLTVL.

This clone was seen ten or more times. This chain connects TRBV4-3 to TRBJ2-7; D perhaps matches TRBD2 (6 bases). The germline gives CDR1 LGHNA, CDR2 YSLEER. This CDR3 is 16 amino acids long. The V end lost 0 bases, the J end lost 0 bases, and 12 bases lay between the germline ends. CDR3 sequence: CASSQDAGSASYEQYF. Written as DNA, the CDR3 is TGCGCCAGCAGCCAAGATGCGGGGTCTGCCTCCTACGAGCAGTACTTC.

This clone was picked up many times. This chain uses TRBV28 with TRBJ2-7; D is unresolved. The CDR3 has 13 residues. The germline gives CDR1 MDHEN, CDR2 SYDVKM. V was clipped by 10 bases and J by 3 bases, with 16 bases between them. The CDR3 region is CAITGQENYEQYF. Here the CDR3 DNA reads TGTGCCATCACCGGGCAGGAGAACTACGAGCAGTACTTC.

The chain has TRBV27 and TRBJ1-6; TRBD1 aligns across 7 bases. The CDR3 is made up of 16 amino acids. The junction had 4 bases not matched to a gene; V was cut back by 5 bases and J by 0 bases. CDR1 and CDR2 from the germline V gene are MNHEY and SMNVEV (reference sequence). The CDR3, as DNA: TGTGCCAGCAGTCTGACAGGGAGCTCCTATAATTCACCCCTCCACTTT. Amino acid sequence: CASSLTGSSYNSPLHF.

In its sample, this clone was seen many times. CDR3 in amino acids: CASSYSLTAPYEQYF. The CDR3 DNA follows: TGTGCCAGCAGTTACTCGCTAACAGCGCCCTACGAGCAGTACTTC. The chain recombines TRBV6-5 with TRBJ2-7; D is unclear. Germline V gene lookup returns CDR1 MNHEY and CDR2 SVGAGI. The CDR3 is 15 amino acids. Trimming cost V 0 bases and J 2 bases, with 11 bases left between them.

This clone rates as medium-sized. In nucleotides, the CDR3 is TGTGCCAGCAGTGAAGTGGGGGTGGGAGGCTACACCTTC. This codes for CASSEVGVGGYTF. The chain uses TRBV6-1 and TRBJ1-2; tentatively, D is TRBD1 (5 bases). V shed 1 base and J shed 8 bases, with 11 bases lying between them. The CDR3 has 13 amino acids. In germline, CDR1 is MNHNS, CDR2 SASEGT.

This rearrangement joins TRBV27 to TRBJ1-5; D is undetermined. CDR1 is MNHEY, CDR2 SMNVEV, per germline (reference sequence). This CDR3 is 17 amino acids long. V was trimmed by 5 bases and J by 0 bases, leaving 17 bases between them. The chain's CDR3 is CASSPEWVGFSNQPQHF. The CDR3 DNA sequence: TGTGCCAGCAGTCCCGAATGGGTCGGGTTTAGCAATCAGCCCCAGCATTTT.

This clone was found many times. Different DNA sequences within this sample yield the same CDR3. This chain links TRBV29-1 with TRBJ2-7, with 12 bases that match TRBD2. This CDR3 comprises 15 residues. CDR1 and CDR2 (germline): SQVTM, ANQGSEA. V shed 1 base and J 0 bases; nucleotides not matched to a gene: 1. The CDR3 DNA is TGCAGCGTTGAAGGGACTAGCGGGACCTCCTACGAGCAGTACTTC. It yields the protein CSVEGTSGTSYEQYF.